This T cell receptor beta chain emerged from a study of OX40 agonist ivuxolimab in advanced cancers. This table comes from immunoSEQ multiplex PCR, and its TCRdb copy is limited to in-frame clones, with some not included. The data contain some 68,000 clones, around 86% of them singletons. The TCR comes from an adult with an advanced solid tumor such as melanoma, head and neck, liver or kidney cancer. Sequenced material: CD4+ or CD8+ T cells sorted from blood, taken in a trial of the OX40 agonist ivuxolimab.

This CDR3 is CASSLFRGNEQYF. CDR3 DNA: TGTGCCAGCAGCTTATTCAGAGGGAACGAGCAGTACTTC. This chain joins TRBV7-6 and TRBJ2-5, with D possibly matching TRBD2 (5 bases). The end of the DNA is better explained by TRBJ2-7, so the J call may be wrong. Germline loops: CDR1 SGHVS, CDR2 FNYEAQ. The CDR3 runs to 13 residues.